The 10 T cell receptor beta chains below were found in one sample sequenced in a study of blood T cell repertoires in COVID-19. The protocol was immunoSEQ multiplex PCR, while the TCRdb copy is restricted to in-frame clones and leaves out a portion. Of 200,000 to 300,000 clones listed, 88% are singletons. Sequences were obtained from PBMCs or T cells enriched from blood (not recorded which). Source of these receptors: a woman aged 40-49 years with acute COVID-19.

The chain uses TRBV15 and TRBJ2-1; 10 bases agree with TRBD2. The V and J ends lost 2 bases and 12 bases, in that order; junction bases with no gene match: 10. Germline CDR1 and CDR2: LNHNV and YYDKDF (reference sequence). The length of the CDR3 is 15 residues. The CDR3 region is CATSRTGTSVRGQFF. CDR3 bases: TGTGCCACCAGCAGAACCGGGACTAGCGTGCGGGGGCAGTTCTTC.

The chain links TRBV7-9 to TRBJ1-2, with TRBD1 matching over 7 bases. This CDR3 spans 16 amino acids. Germline V gene sequence: CDR1 SEHNR, CDR2 FQNEAQ (reference sequence). Unmatched junction bases numbered 4, after V lost 0 bases and J lost 0 bases. This CDR3 reads CASSLARTGANYGYTF. The CDR3 DNA reads TGTGCCAGCAGCTTAGCTCGGACAGGTGCTAACTATGGCTACACCTTC. The complete variable domain, with remaining parts taken from reference TRBV7-9 and TRBJ1-2, reads DTGVSQNPRHKITKRGQNVTFRCDPISEHNRLYWYRQTLGQGPEFLTYFQNEAQLEKSRLLSDRFSAERPKGSFSTLEIQRTEQGDSAMYLCASSLARTGANYGYTFGSGTRLTVV.

In this sample, this clone turned up a few times. The rearrangement joins TRBV6-2 or TRBV6-3 to TRBJ1-5; D may be TRBD1 (5 bases). Trimming removed 5 bases at V and 7 bases at J, with 12 bases between. CDR3 length: 13 residues. Germline V gene data show CDR1 as MNHEY and CDR2 as SVGEGT. CDR3 DNA sequence: TGTGCCAGCAGTCTCTCGGGGGGGCAGCCCCAGCATTTT. Amino acids: CASSLSGGQPQHF.

V usage is TRBV30 and J usage is TRBJ2-1; 9 nucleotides match TRBD2. There are 13 residues in the CDR3. J gave up 3 bases and V 3 bases, and 0 bases lay outside the gene matches. Per germline, CDR1 GTSNPN and CDR2 SVGIG (reference sequence). The CDR3: CAWRTSGYNEQFF. The CDR3 DNA follows: TGTGCCTGGAGGACTAGCGGCTACAATGAGCAGTTCTTC.

The rearrangement joins TRBV5-3 to TRBJ1-1; D is ambiguous. TRBV5-3 is labeled an ORF, and its function is uncertain. V lost 0 bases to trimming and J lost 1 base, with 4 bases between them. This CDR3 has 13 amino acids. CDR3: CARSLGQNTEAFF. The CDR3 DNA follows: TGTGCCAGAAGCTTGGGACAGAACACTGAAGCTTTCTTT.

This chain connects TRBV7-2 to TRBJ2-7; D possibly corresponds to TRBD1 (6 bases). Germline-derived CDR1 and CDR2 are SGHTA and FQGNSA. The CDR3 sequence is 13 residues long. Trimming cost V 4 bases and J 1 base, with 8 bases left between them. This CDR3 reads CASSSQGSYEQYF. CDR3 sequence (DNA): TGTGCCAGCAGCTCCCAGGGGTCCTACGAGCAGTACTTC. The variable domain in full, with the rest retrieved from reference TRBV7-2 and TRBJ2-7, is GAGVSQSPSNKVTEKGKDVELRCDPISGHTALYWYRQSLGQGLEFLIYFQGNSAPDKSGLPSDRFSAERTGGSVSTLTIQRTQQEDSAVYLCASSSQGSYEQYFGPGTRLTVT.

This chain connects TRBV7-9 to TRBJ1-6; 12 positions agree with TRBD1. V lost 6 bases and J lost 9; bases outside the gene matches: 6. CDR3 length: 15 residues. From germline, CDR1 is SEHNR and CDR2 FQNEAQ (reference sequence). CDR3 protein: CASSFGTGGLSPLHF. CDR3 DNA: TGTGCCAGCAGTTTCGGGACAGGGGGCCTTTCACCCCTCCACTTT.

This rearrangement joins TRBV28 to TRBJ2-2; TRBD1 aligns across 7 bases. Germline assignment: CDR1 MDHEN and CDR2 SYDVKM. The CDR3 covers 16 residues. With 4 bases clipped from V and 0 bases from J, the junction kept 5 bases outside the gene matches. CDR3 nucleotides: TGTGCCAGCAGTTCACAGGGGTTACCGAACACCGGGGAGCTGTTTTTT. This sequence encodes CASSSQGLPNTGELFF.

This clone was detected once. The CDR3 here is CARQWVGRPVGGSNQPQHF. CDR3 nucleotides: TGTGCCAGGCAATGGGTTGGCAGGCCCGTCGGGGGTAGCAATCAGCCCCAGCATTTT. The chain uses TRBV11-3 and TRBJ1-5; D might be TRBD1 (5 bases). This CDR3 has 19 amino acids. The V end lost 9 bases, the J end lost 0 bases, and 27 bases lay between the germline ends. The V gene's germline CDR1 is SGHNT and CDR2 YENEEA.

Comment on this clone: This specimen includes other DNA sequences encoding the same CDR3. The CDR3 is CASSRQGVNTEAFF. DNA for the CDR3: TGTGCCAGCAGCAGACAGGGAGTCAACACTGAAGCTTTCTTT. This chain joins TRBV7-2 and TRBJ1-1; TRBD1 matches at 7 bases. Germline-derived CDR1 and CDR2 are SGHTA and FQGNSA. CDR3 length: 14 residues. J lost 2 bases, V lost 5 bases, and 5 bases had no gene match. Using reference TRBV7-2 and TRBJ1-1 for the parts outside the CDR3, the full variable domain is GAGVSQSPSNKVTEKGKDVELRCDPISGHTALYWYRQSLGQGLEFLIYFQGNSAPDKSGLPSDRFSAERTGGSVSTLTIQRTQQEDSAVYLCASSRQGVNTEAFFGQGTRLTVV.